This TCR beta chain was captured in a study of T cells in Graves' hyperthyroidism and ophthalmopathy. Disease lasting under 3 months, a NOSPECS grade of at least 4, and a Clinical Activity Score of at least 3 were features of the ophthalmopathy patients. Diagnosis rested on symptoms, serum thyroxine and TRAb, thyroid ultrasound, and orbital computed tomography. CDR3 length: 14 amino acids. V shed 1 base, J shed 4 bases, and the junction held 0 bases outside the gene matches. Germline loops: CDR1 SEHNR, CDR2 FQNEAQ (reference sequence). Template material for amplifying TCR beta CDR3 regions consisted of RNA transcripts. Carried out on the TCR CDR3, a first-round RT-PCR used the HTBI primer set. Each CDR3 protein gets one entry after TCRdb re-called the multiplex PCR reads with MiXCR. Of about 270,000 distinct CDR3 sequences in the sample, roughly 20% were seen once. This clonotype showed up just a few times. Its antigen is undetermined.

Regarding the study as a whole: The authors' 13 V-J model separated ophthalmopathy from stable hyperthyroidism. Most clonotypes expanded in the thyroid (above 0.001) were also present in blood.

The J gene is TRBJ2-1, the V gene TRBV7-9; 8 positions match TRBD1. The sequencing input was blood. The TCR sequence derives from a man younger than 40 with Graves' ophthalmopathy. CDR3 coding DNA: TGTGCCAGCAGCTTAGGGACAGGGTACAATGAGCAGTTCTTC. This sequence encodes CASSLGTGYNEQFF.